The 15 T cell receptor beta chains below were found in one sample sequenced in a study of cytomegalovirus exposure and HLA in healthy donors. The PCR made use of 60 Vbeta and 13 Jbeta primers. The assay was immunoSEQ multiplex PCR, and TCRdb's table has in-frame clones only and misses some. The sample has around 140,000 clones; 72% are singletons. Sequenced: PBMCs. These receptors came from a man in his forties or fifties in good health and CMV-seropositive.

This clone was recorded once. CDR3 sequence: CASTTGQSSTEAFF. In nucleotides, the CDR3 is TGTGCCAGCACTACCGGACAGTCGTCTACTGAAGCTTTCTTT. The gene calls are TRBV9 and TRBJ1-1; TRBD1 might be the D (6 bases). The V and J ends lost 6 bases and 5 bases respectively, with 17 bases between them. The length of the CDR3 is 14 residues. Per germline, CDR1 SGDLS and CDR2 YYNGEE.

In the case of this clone: Other DNA sequences in this sample translate to the same CDR3. This rearrangement joins TRBV2 to TRBJ2-3, with 9 bases lining up with TRBD1. CDR3 length: 11 amino acids. Germline V gene data show CDR1 as SNHLY and CDR2 as FYNNEI. V trimming: 11 bases; J trimming: 3 bases; junction bases outside the gene matches: 0. The CDR3: CAGQGTDTQYF. The CDR3 coding sequence is TGTGCCGGACAGGGGACAGATACGCAGTATTTT.

This chain links TRBV6-4 with TRBJ2-3; D call uncertain. Trimming stripped 3 bases from V and 2 bases from J, with 9 bases between. This CDR3 spans 14 amino acids. Germline CDR1 is MRHNA and CDR2 is SNTAGT. The CDR3 DNA reads TGTGCCAGCAGTGAGAGCTCCTTCACAGATACGCAGTATTTT. This translates into CASSESSFTDTQYF.

This chain connects TRBV5-1 to TRBJ1-2, with no clear D. Trimming cost V 2 bases and J 8 bases, with 13 bases left between them. The CDR3 is 13 residues long. The germline V gene encodes CDR1 SGHRS and CDR2 YFSETQ. Written as DNA, the CDR3 is TGCGCCAGCAGCTTACAACCCAGAGGGGGCTACACCTTC. Its protein product is CASSLQPRGGYTF.

The chain joins TRBV10-2 to TRBJ2-7; 7 bases line up with TRBD1. The CDR3 loop spans 12 amino acids. Germline CDR1 reads WSHSY; CDR2 reads SAAADI. Losses at the gene ends were 6 bases for V and 6 bases for J; bases not matched to a gene: 5. Written as DNA, the CDR3 is TGCGCCAGCAGCAAGACAGGGATCGAGCAGTACTTC. Amino acids: CASSKTGIEQYF.

In its sample, this clone was seen a few times. The chain has TRBV18 and TRBJ2-1; tentative D call: TRBD2 (6 bases). Germline V gives CDR1 KGHSH, CDR2 LQKENI. V lost 3 bases and J 2 bases, leaving 14 bases between the germline ends. The CDR3 covers 16 residues. In DNA, the CDR3 is TGTGCCAGCTCACCCTGGGCGGGGACGACCTACAATGAGCAGTTCTTC. The encoded protein is CASSPWAGTTYNEQFF.

The gene calls are TRBV7-9 and TRBJ2-4; D possibly corresponds to TRBD1 (5 bases). The CDR3 is 15 residues long. Trimming took off 5 bases at V and 0 bases at J, with 11 bases between the two ends. In germline, CDR1 is SEHNR, CDR2 FQNEAQ (reference sequence). The chain's CDR3 is CASSQTTVAKNIQYF. The CDR3 nucleotides are TGTGCCAGCAGCCAGACGACAGTAGCCAAAAACATTCAGTACTTC.

The gene calls are TRBV15 and TRBJ1-5; maybe TRBD1 (5 bases). CDR1 is LNHNV, CDR2 YYDKDF, per germline (reference sequence). V shed 5 bases and J shed 3 bases, with 11 bases lying between them. The CDR3 is 14 residues long. The CDR3 DNA reads as TGTGCCACCAGCTCAGGGATTTTCAATCAGCCCCAGCATTTT. It codes for CATSSGIFNQPQHF.

The chain is built from TRBV5-1 and TRBJ2-3; D unclear. V lost 5 bases to trimming and J lost 0 bases, with 16 bases between them. Germline loops: CDR1 SGHRS, CDR2 YFSETQ. This CDR3 region has 16 residues. In nucleotides, the CDR3 is TGCGCCAGCAGAGGAGCAGCCGCGACGAGCACAGATACGCAGTATTTT. Its protein product is CASRGAAATSTDTQYF.

CDR3 region: CASSATLGQGADSGIDETQYF. The CDR3 nucleotides read TGTGCCAGCAGCGCGACTCTGGGACAGGGGGCTGATTCCGGGATCGATGAGACCCAGTACTTC. The gene calls are TRBV9 and TRBJ2-5; 12 nucleotides agree with TRBD1. V was pared by 3 bases and J by 5 bases, with 23 bases of the junction left unmatched. Germline lookup yields CDR1 SGDLS and CDR2 YYNGEE. The length of the CDR3 is 21 residues.

V is TRBV7-8 and J is TRBJ2-3, with 11 bases identical to TRBD2. Trimming at V came to 1 base and at J to 2 bases, leaving 5 bases not matched to a gene. The germline CDR1 and CDR2 sequences are SGHVS and FQNEAQ. This CDR3 is 17 amino acids long. The DNA for the CDR3 is TGTGCCAGCAGCTTAGGAACTAGCGGGGGCCTCACAGATACGCAGTATTTT. This sequence encodes CASSLGTSGGLTDTQYF.

This clone was detected only a few times. The chain couples TRBV5-5 to TRBJ2-1, with a weak D call TRBD2 (5 bases). Germline V CDR1 and CDR2: SGHKS, YYEKEE (reference sequence). V was pared by 0 bases and J by 8 bases, with 18 bases between. This CDR3 comprises 16 residues. The CDR3 is CASSLVGLAAVDEQFF. The CDR3 DNA sequence: TGTGCCAGCAGCTTGGTCGGGCTAGCAGCCGTCGATGAGCAGTTCTTC.

Here the CDR3 DNA reads TGTGCCAGTTCGGGACAGCAAGAGACCCAGTACTTC. This sequence encodes CASSGQQETQYF. The gene calls are TRBV25-1 and TRBJ2-5, with 7 bases matching TRBD1. V lost 9 bases and J lost 2; bases outside the gene matches: 3. Germline lookup yields CDR1 MGHDK and CDR2 SYGVNS. The length of the CDR3 is 12 residues.

This clone was counted only a few times. The chain couples TRBV6-6 to TRBJ1-1; TRBD1 matches at 7 bases. Per the germline V gene, CDR1 is MNHNY and CDR2 is SVGAGI (reference sequence). This CDR3 region has 14 residues. The V gene end was trimmed by 7 bases and the J gene end by 3 bases; junction bases not matched to a gene: 8. The CDR3: CASKQGIMDTEAFF. The CDR3 DNA reads TGTGCCAGCAAACAGGGGATCATGGACACTGAAGCTTTCTTT.

Points on this clone: The junction departs from germline at one end; a sequencing error may be responsible. The CDR3 DNA sequence: TGTTCCAGCAGTACGATCGAGTACGAGCAGTACTTC. It codes for CSSSTIEYEQYF. The rearrangement links TRBV7-9 to TRBJ2-7; D gene uncertain. This CDR3 comprises 12 residues. Per the germline V gene, CDR1 is SEHNR and CDR2 is FQNEAQ (reference sequence).